This T cell receptor beta chain was captured in a study of identical twins' blood T cells. The study's findings and limits: V gene usage reportedly matched far better within twin pairs than unrelated donors.

Trimming cost V 6 bases and J 5 bases, with 10 bases left between them. CDR1 is DFQATT, CDR2 SNEGSKA, per germline (reference sequence). CDR3 length: 11 residues. This clonotype has just a few counts. Its matching antigen is unknown. Sample barcodes were added at both library ends during cDNA synthesis. TCRdb re-derived calls from the 5' RACE reads in MiXCR, one entry per CDR3 protein. This table holds roughly 380,000 distinct CDR3 sequences, roughly 30% found once. Sequenced material: PBMCs. The V gene is TRBV20-1, the J gene TRBJ2-5; D is ambiguous. This receptor was taken from a woman between 18 and 49 years old in good health. This CDR3 is CSALVEETQYF. The CDR3 DNA sequence: TGCAGTGCCTTAGTTGAGGAGACCCAGTACTTC.